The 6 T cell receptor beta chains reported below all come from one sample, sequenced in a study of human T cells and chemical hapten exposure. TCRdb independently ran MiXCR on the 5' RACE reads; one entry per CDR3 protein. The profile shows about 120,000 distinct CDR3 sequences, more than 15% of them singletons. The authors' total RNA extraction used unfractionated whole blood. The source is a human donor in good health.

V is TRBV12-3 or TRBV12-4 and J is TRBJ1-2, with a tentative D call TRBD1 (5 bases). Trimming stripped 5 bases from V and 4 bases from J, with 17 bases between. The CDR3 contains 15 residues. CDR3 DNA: TGTGCCAGCAGTCCAAGAACGGGGCTACCCTATGGCTACACCTTC. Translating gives CASSPRTGLPYGYTF.

CDR3 in amino acids: CAISYTGNGELFF. CDR3 in DNA: TGTGCCATCAGCTATACAGGGAACGGGGAGCTGTTTTTT. The chain employs TRBV10-3 and TRBJ2-2, with D tentatively TRBD1 (6 bases). CDR1 is ENHRY and CDR2 is SYGVKD in the germline V gene. This CDR3 is 13 amino acids long. Trimming took 6 bases from V and 7 from J, leaving 12 bases between them.

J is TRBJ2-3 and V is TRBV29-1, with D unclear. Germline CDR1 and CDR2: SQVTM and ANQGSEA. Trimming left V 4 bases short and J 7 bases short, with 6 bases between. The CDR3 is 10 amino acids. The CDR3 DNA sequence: TGCAGCGTTGCCGCGAATACGCAGTATTTT. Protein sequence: CSVAANTQYF.

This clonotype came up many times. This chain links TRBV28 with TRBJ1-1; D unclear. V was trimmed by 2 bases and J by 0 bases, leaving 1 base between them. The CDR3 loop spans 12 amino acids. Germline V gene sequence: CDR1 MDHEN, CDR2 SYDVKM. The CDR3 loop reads CASSLMNTEAFF. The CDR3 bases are TGTGCCAGCAGTTTAATGAACACTGAAGCTTTCTTT.

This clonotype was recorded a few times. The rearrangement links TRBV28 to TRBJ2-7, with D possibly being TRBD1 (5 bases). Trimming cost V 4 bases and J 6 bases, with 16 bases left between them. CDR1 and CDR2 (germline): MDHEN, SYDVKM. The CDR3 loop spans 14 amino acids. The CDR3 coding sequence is TGTGCCAGCAGTTCGGCAGGGTCAGTTCGCGAGCAGTACTTC. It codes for CASSSAGSVREQYF.

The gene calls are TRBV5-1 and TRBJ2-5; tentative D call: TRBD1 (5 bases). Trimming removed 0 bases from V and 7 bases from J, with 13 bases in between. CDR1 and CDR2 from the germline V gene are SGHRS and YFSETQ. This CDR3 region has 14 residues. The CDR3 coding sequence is TGCGCCAGCAGCTTGGATACAGGCTGGGGGACCCAGTACTTC. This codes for CASSLDTGWGTQYF.